The next 32 T cell receptor beta chains were all read from a single sample in a study of shared clonotypes between healthy human individuals. Generated by immunoSEQ multiplex PCR, the TCRdb table keeps only in-frame clones and is missing some. Here the sample spans over a million clones, roughly 97% being singletons. Sequencing was done on a sample of naive CD4+ T cells sorted from blood. Subset given: CD45RA+ positively selected. These receptors came from a man younger than 45 in good health.

J is TRBJ2-7 and V is TRBV19; tentatively, D is TRBD2 (6 bases). Trimming removed 1 base at V and 6 bases at J, with 13 bases between. The CDR3 extends over 14 amino acids. Looked up from germline, CDR1 is LNHDA and CDR2 is SQIVND (reference sequence). The CDR3 protein is CASSIGEAPSEQYF. The CDR3 DNA follows: TGTGCCAGTAGTATAGGGGAGGCCCCATCCGAGCAGTACTTC.

V and J are TRBV20-1 and TRBJ2-3, with unresolved D. The CDR3 spans 11 residues. Germline values: CDR1 DFQATT, CDR2 SNEGSKA (reference sequence). The CDR3 region is CMAQNTDTQYF. The CDR3 nucleotides read TGCATGGCCCAAAACACAGATACGCAGTATTTT.

The V and J genes are TRBV28 and TRBJ1-1; the D gene is possibly TRBD1 (5 bases). Trimming took off 11 bases at V and 3 bases at J, with 34 bases between the two ends. The CDR3 has 19 residues. Germline V gene lookup returns CDR1 MDHEN and CDR2 SYDVKM. The CDR3 coding sequence is TGTGCCGCCACGATCGACCCGGGTACGTGGGGGAGGGGCGACACTGAAGCTTTCTTT. It codes for CAATIDPGTWGRGDTEAFF.

The V gene is TRBV6-5, the J gene TRBJ2-3; D unclear. Germline values: CDR1 MNHEY, CDR2 SVGAGI. The CDR3 has 15 residues. Trimming cost V 4 bases and J 0 bases, with 11 bases left between them. This chain's CDR3 is CASSWFGESTDTQYF. CDR3 nucleotide sequence: TGTGCCAGCAGTTGGTTTGGGGAAAGCACAGATACGCAGTATTTT.

This chain connects TRBV4-3 to TRBJ2-7; D gene unclear. Trimming took 0 bases from V and 3 from J, leaving 18 bases between them. The CDR3 covers 17 residues. Germline CDR1 is LGHNA and CDR2 is YSLEER. CDR3 region: CASSQELTALSVYEQYF. The DNA of the CDR3 is TGCGCCAGCAGCCAAGAGTTGACCGCGCTGTCGGTCTACGAGCAGTACTTC.

The chain recombines TRBV25-1 with TRBJ2-7; 11 nucleotides line up with TRBD2. With V trimmed by 4 bases and J by 7 bases, 6 bases remained unmatched. This CDR3 contains 14 residues. Germline assignment: CDR1 MGHDK and CDR2 SYGVNS. CDR3 sequence: CASSVLAGAGEQYF. In nucleotides, the CDR3 is TGTGCCAGCAGTGTACTAGCGGGAGCTGGGGAGCAGTACTTC.

The V gene is TRBV2, the J gene TRBJ1-2; unclear D gene. This CDR3 region has 16 residues. With 4 bases removed from V and 8 bases from J, the gap between germline ends came to 23 bases. The V gene's germline CDR1 is SNHLY and CDR2 FYNNEI. The chain's CDR3 is CASSGADTSSEGGYTF. The CDR3 DNA follows: TGTGCCAGCAGTGGGGCAGACACCTCTAGCGAGGGCGGCTACACCTTC.

The chain links TRBV18 to TRBJ2-1, with a weak D call TRBD2 (5 bases). The CDR3 extends over 16 amino acids. From germline, CDR1 is KGHSH and CDR2 LQKENI. V lost 1 base and J 3 bases, leaving 13 bases between the germline ends. CDR3 DNA sequence: TGTGCCAGCTCACCACTGACTACTACGCTCTACAATGAGCAGTTCTTC. Translated, it gives CASSPLTTTLYNEQFF.

The chain uses TRBV27 and TRBJ2-6; D uncertain. This CDR3 region has 15 residues. V shed 5 bases and J shed 0 bases, with 8 bases lying between them. The V gene's germline CDR1 is MNHEY and CDR2 SMNVEV (reference sequence). CDR3 bases: TGTGCCAGCAGTCCCCGTTCCTCTGGGGCCAACGTCCTGACTTTC. This codes for CASSPRSSGANVLTF.

Comments on this clone: This same CDR3 is encoded by further DNA sequences in the sample. This chain joins TRBV27 and TRBJ2-1, with unresolved D. V was trimmed by 6 bases and J by 2 bases, leaving 8 bases between them. CDR3 size: 13 residues. Germline loops: CDR1 MNHEY, CDR2 SMNVEV (reference sequence). As DNA, the CDR3 is TGTGCCAGCAGCTCAGGAGCCTACAATGAGCAGTTCTTC. Its translation is CASSSGAYNEQFF.

The rearrangement joins TRBV5-1 to TRBJ2-2; D might be TRBD2 (6 bases). This CDR3 has 16 residues. The germline CDR1 and CDR2 sequences are SGHRS and YFSETQ. Trimming took 0 bases from V and 6 from J, leaving 15 bases between them. In nucleotides, the CDR3 is TGCGCCAGCAGCTTGGCCGGAGGGGAAGTGGCCGGGGAGCTGTTTTTT. Translating it yields CASSLAGGEVAGELFF.

The V gene is TRBV7-9, the J gene TRBJ1-3; TRBD1 is a possible D gene (5 bases). CDR3 length: 18 residues. Deletions cut 1 base from V and 0 bases from J, with 16 bases between. Per the germline V gene, CDR1 is SEHNR and CDR2 is FQNEAQ (reference sequence). The CDR3 spells CASSLGVGASSSGNTIYF. The CDR3 coding sequence is TGTGCCAGCAGCTTAGGGGTAGGGGCATCATCCTCTGGAAACACCATATATTTT.

The rearrangement uses TRBV9 and TRBJ2-2, with 7 bases lining up with TRBD2. Germline trimming cut 3 bases from V and 2 bases from J; bases unmatched to any gene: 4. Germline assignment: CDR1 SGDLS and CDR2 YYNGEE. The CDR3 sequence is 15 residues long. The CDR3 region is CASSARLANTGELFF. The CDR3 nucleotides are TGTGCCAGCAGCGCGAGACTAGCCAACACCGGGGAGCTGTTTTTT.

CDR3 nucleotides: TGCAGCGTTTACAGGGTTAACAATGAGCAGTTCTTC. Amino acid sequence: CSVYRVNNEQFF. The chain recombines TRBV29-1 with TRBJ2-1, with a tentative D call TRBD1 (6 bases). Trimming shortened V by 5 bases and J by 5 bases, and 10 bases separated the two germline ends. The CDR3 loop spans 12 amino acids. CDR1 and CDR2 from the germline V gene are SQVTM and ANQGSEA.

The chain recombines TRBV7-2 with TRBJ2-7; 8 nucleotides agree with TRBD1. The V gene end was trimmed by 5 bases and the J gene end by 1 base; junction bases not matched to a gene: 4. Germline values: CDR1 SGHTA, CDR2 FQGNSA. The CDR3 has 14 amino acids. CDR3 protein: CASSPDRASYEQYF. The CDR3 bases are TGTGCCAGCAGCCCGGACAGGGCTTCCTACGAGCAGTACTTC. The variable domain in full, with the rest retrieved from reference TRBV7-2 and TRBJ2-7, is GAGVSQSPSNKVTEKGKDVELRCDPISGHTALYWYRQSLGQGLEFLIYFQGNSAPDKSGLPSDRFSAERTGGSVSTLTIQRTQQEDSAVYLCASSPDRASYEQYFGPGTRLTVT.

V usage is TRBV18 and J usage is TRBJ2-2; D is unresolved. Trimming shortened V by 3 bases and J by 3 bases, and 8 bases separated the two germline ends. The CDR3 has 14 amino acids. CDR1 is KGHSH, CDR2 LQKENI, per germline. The CDR3 is CASSPYRDTGELFF. CDR3 in DNA: TGTGCCAGCTCACCTTACAGAGACACCGGGGAGCTGTTTTTT.

This clone has only one observation. The CDR3 coding sequence is TGTGCCAGCGCGGAAGGGAGCACAGATACGCAGTATTTT. Its protein is CASAEGSTDTQYF. The rearrangement links TRBV6-1 to TRBJ2-3; D gene ambiguous. Germline CDR1 is MNHNS and CDR2 is SASEGT. The ends were cut back, 8 bases at V and 0 bases at J, with 9 bases in the middle. The length of the CDR3 is 13 residues.

This rearrangement joins TRBV7-2 to TRBJ1-4; possible D gene TRBD1, 5 bases. The CDR3 is 14 amino acids. CDR1 and CDR2 (germline): SGHTA, FQGNSA. Trimming cost V 3 bases and J 8 bases, with 13 bases left between them. This CDR3 reads CASSLPGYNEKLFF. CDR3 bases: TGTGCCAGCAGCTTGCCAGGGTATAACGAAAAACTGTTTTTT.

The chain uses TRBV5-4 and TRBJ2-2; unclear D gene. CDR1 and CDR2 from the germline V gene are SGHNT and YYREEE (reference sequence). This CDR3 has 12 residues. The V gene lost 0 bases and the J gene lost 7 bases, with 4 bases spanning the gap. CDR3 in DNA: TGTGCCAGCAGCTTGGCTGTCGGGGAGCTGTTTTTT. Residues: CASSLAVGELFF.

V usage is TRBV2 and J usage is TRBJ2-7; D may match TRBD1 or TRBD2 (5 bases each). The CDR3 is 14 residues long. V was cut by 6 bases and J by 4 bases, with 16 bases left in between. The germline V gene has CDR1 SNHLY and CDR2 FYNNEI. The CDR3 is CASRGPDRAYEQYF. DNA of the CDR3: TGTGCCAGCAGGGGACCCGACAGAGCTTACGAGCAGTACTTC.

V gene TRBV5-1 combines with J gene TRBJ1-2; 9 nucleotides match TRBD1. This CDR3 contains 15 residues. Germline assignment: CDR1 SGHRS and CDR2 YFSETQ. V lost 4 bases to trimming and J lost 0 bases; unmatched junction nucleotides: 4. The CDR3 loop reads CASSRDRASNYGYTF. CDR3 DNA: TGCGCCAGCAGCCGGGACAGGGCCTCTAACTATGGCTACACCTTC.

The CDR3 protein is CASSGGDVNQPQHF. The DNA of the CDR3 is TGTGCCAGCAGTGGGGGGGACGTTAATCAGCCCCAGCATTTT. This chain uses TRBV28 with TRBJ1-5; a weak D match, TRBD1 (5 bases). V was shortened by 5 bases and J by 4 bases, with 12 bases between the two germline ends. The CDR3 length is 14 residues. Germline-derived CDR1 and CDR2 are MDHEN and SYDVKM.

The rearrangement joins TRBV11-2 to TRBJ2-4; a weak D match, TRBD1 (6 bases). V was cut by 1 base and J by 10 bases, with 11 bases left in between. CDR1 and CDR2 (germline): SGHAT, FQNNGV. This CDR3 comprises 13 residues. The CDR3 coding sequence is TGTGCCAGCAGCTTAGCACCAGGGGTAATTCAGTACTTC. This gives the protein CASSLAPGVIQYF.

This sequence joins TRBV27 and TRBJ2-1; no reliable D call. The CDR3 has 16 residues. Trimming removed 9 bases from V and 0 bases from J, with 18 bases in between. Germline CDR1 and CDR2: MNHEY and SMNVEV (reference sequence). The CDR3 protein is CASSDDGAGSYNEQFF. In DNA form, the CDR3 reads TGTGCCAGTAGTGACGATGGAGCCGGCTCCTACAATGAGCAGTTCTTC.

This clone was picked up one time. The J gene is TRBJ1-1, the V gene TRBV28; D perhaps matches TRBD1 (5 bases). The CDR3 has 14 residues. Germline V gene data show CDR1 as MDHEN and CDR2 as SYDVKM. The V end was cut by 1 base, the J end by 2 bases, with 8 bases between. CDR3 loop: CASSLYQGNTEAFF. CDR3 coding DNA: TGTGCCAGCAGTTTATACCAGGGAAACACTGAAGCTTTCTTT.

This clone has a single count. This chain connects TRBV7-9 to TRBJ2-7; 7 positions agree with TRBD2. Germline assignment: CDR1 SEHNR and CDR2 FQNEAQ (reference sequence). The CDR3 sequence is 14 residues long. V gave up 5 bases and J gave up 0 bases; unmatched junction bases: 4. CDR3 DNA: TGTGCCAGCAGCGCTAGCGGTAGCTCCTACGAGCAGTACTTC. This codes for CASSASGSSYEQYF. The full variable domain, rest sourced from reference TRBV7-9 and TRBJ2-7, is DTGVSQNPRHKITKRGQNVTFRCDPISEHNRLYWYRQTLGQGPEFLTYFQNEAQLEKSRLLSDRFSAERPKGSFSTLEIQRTEQGDSAMYLCASSASGSSYEQYFGPGTRLTVT.

V gene TRBV5-8 combines with J gene TRBJ1-5, with 10 positions matching TRBD1. With 1 base clipped from V and 6 bases from J, the junction kept 4 bases outside the gene matches. The CDR3 consists of 15 residues. Per the germline V gene, CDR1 is SGHTS and CDR2 is YDEGEE. Here the CDR3 DNA reads TGTGCCAGCAGCTTGTACCGGGACAGGGGTCAGCCCCAGCATTTT. Its protein product is CASSLYRDRGQPQHF.

The chain recombines TRBV6-6 with TRBJ2-2, with D possibly TRBD1 on 5 matching bases. Germline CDR1 is MNHNY and CDR2 is SVGAGI (reference sequence). The germline V and J ends were trimmed by 5 bases and 4 bases, with 14 bases remaining between them. The CDR3 sequence is 15 residues long. CDR3 DNA: TGTGCCAGCAGTCCTCTGGGGCCAGCCACCGGGGAGCTGTTTTTT. Protein sequence: CASSPLGPATGELFF.

This chain connects TRBV5-1 to TRBJ2-1; 13 bases fit TRBD2. Unmatched junction bases numbered 18, after V lost 1 base and J lost 8 bases. Looked up from germline, CDR1 is SGHRS and CDR2 is YFSETQ. This CDR3 contains 20 residues. CDR3: CASSLIGGLAGVFGTYEQFF. For the CDR3, the DNA is TGCGCCAGCAGCTTGATTGGAGGACTAGCGGGAGTATTCGGCACATATGAGCAGTTCTTC.

J is TRBJ2-1 and V is TRBV11-3; 12 bases map to TRBD2. The length of the CDR3 is 15 residues. The germline gives CDR1 SGHNT, CDR2 YENEEA. J gave up 5 bases and V 5 bases, and 4 bases lay outside the gene matches. The CDR3 DNA sequence: TGTGCCAGCAGCCCGACTAGCGGGAGCCACAATGAGCAGTTCTTC. Translated: CASSPTSGSHNEQFF.

The J gene is TRBJ2-7, the V gene TRBV5-1; 9 bases align to TRBD2. There are 14 residues in the CDR3. V trimming: 4 bases; J trimming: 4 bases; junction bases outside the gene matches: 6. Looked up from germline, CDR1 is SGHRS and CDR2 is YFSETQ. CDR3 sequence reads: CASSGAGGGYEQYF. In nucleotides, the CDR3 is TGCGCCAGCAGCGGGGCGGGAGGGGGATACGAGCAGTACTTC.

The genes are TRBV5-6 and TRBJ2-1; 12 bases map to TRBD2. J was trimmed by 2 bases and V by 4 bases; bases with no gene match: 10. CDR1 and CDR2 (germline): SGHDT, YYEEEE. The CDR3 runs to 18 residues. This CDR3 is CASSRGLAGGPPYNEQFF. CDR3 nucleotide sequence: TGTGCCAGCAGCCGGGGGCTAGCGGGAGGGCCTCCCTACAATGAGCAGTTCTTC. Full variable domain (rest looked up from reference TRBV5-6 and TRBJ2-1): DAGVTQSPTHLIKTRGQQVTLRCSPKSGHDTVSWYQQALGQGPQFIFQYYEEEERQRGNFPDRFSGHQFPNYSSELNVNALLLGDSALYLCASSRGLAGGPPYNEQFFGPGTRLTVL.